The 29 T cell receptor beta chains in this list originate from one sample, sequenced in a study of beta chain features in type 1 diabetes. Findings and limits, study-wide: TCRB CDR3s from Type 1 diabetes patients were moderately but significantly shorter in all four CD4+ subsets.

The authors reverse transcribed all of the isolated RNA, so sequencing captured expressed TCRB transcripts. Assay: immunoSEQ multiplex PCR; the TCRdb copy retains only in-frame clones and omits some. The sample lists under 300,000 clones; just over 20% were seen once. These receptors have no known antigen. The sample was naive CD4+ T cells from blood. Receptor source: a woman between 40 and 55 years old with type 1 diabetes.

This clone was seen a handful of times. The chain employs TRBV4-3 and TRBJ2-7; the match to TRBD2 covers 9 bases. Looked up from germline, CDR1 is LGHNA and CDR2 is YSLEER. This CDR3 comprises 15 residues. J lost 4 bases, V lost 0 bases, and 4 bases had no gene match. The DNA for the CDR3 is TGCGCCAGCAGCCAAGAGGCGGGAGGGGAGTACGAGCAGTACTTC. This gives the protein CASSQEAGGEYEQYF.

This chain connects TRBV29-1 to TRBJ1-4; D unclear. The germline CDR1 and CDR2 sequences are SQVTM and ANQGSEA. This CDR3 spans 14 amino acids. With 0 bases removed from V and 4 bases from J, the gap between germline ends came to 9 bases. In DNA, the CDR3 is TGCAGCGTTGAAGAGGCCTCCAGTAATGAAAAACTGTTTTTT. Translated: CSVEEASSNEKLFF.

The table lists this clone with a few counts. This rearrangement joins TRBV30 to TRBJ1-1, with D maybe TRBD1 (6 bases). The CDR3 extends over 12 amino acids. V was trimmed by 4 bases and J by 7 bases, leaving 13 bases between them. CDR1 and CDR2 from the germline V gene are GTSNPN and SVGIG (reference sequence). CDR3 sequence reads: CAWTRQVNEAFF. The CDR3 coding sequence is TGTGCCTGGACGAGACAGGTGAATGAAGCTTTCTTT.

This clone was detected a few times. The J gene is TRBJ1-1, the V gene TRBV10-3; D is ambiguous. The CDR3 spans 14 residues. Looked up from germline, CDR1 is ENHRY and CDR2 is SYGVKD. The V end was cut by 3 bases, the J end by 1 base, with 9 bases between. The CDR3 reads CAISDGYENTEAFF. CDR3 in DNA: TGTGCCATCAGTGACGGGTATGAGAACACTGAAGCTTTCTTT.

This clone was detected once. The rearrangement uses TRBV18 and TRBJ2-5; D might be TRBD2 (5 bases). This CDR3 is 16 amino acids long. V was trimmed by 2 bases and J by 5 bases, leaving 18 bases between them. From germline, CDR1 is KGHSH and CDR2 LQKENI. The CDR3 nucleotides read TGTGCCAGCTCACCAGGAGTGCCGGGAACGTGGGAGACCCAGTACTTC. Protein product: CASSPGVPGTWETQYF.

J is TRBJ2-7 and V is TRBV5-1; TRBD2 agrees at 14 bases. With V trimmed by 2 bases and J by 7 bases, 17 bases remained unmatched. Germline CDR1 and CDR2: SGHRS and YFSETQ. This CDR3 region has 19 residues. The CDR3 nucleotides are TGCGCCAGCAGCTTCTACTCCGGGACTAGCGGGGGCCCCATTCCTGAGCAGTACTTC. This gives the protein CASSFYSGTSGGPIPEQYF. The variable domain in full, with the rest retrieved from reference TRBV5-1 and TRBJ2-7, is KAGVTQTPRYLIKTRGQQVTLSCSPISGHRSVSWYQQTPGQGLQFLFEYFSETQRNKGNFPGRFSGRQFSNSRSEMNVSTLELGDSALYLCASSFYSGTSGGPIPEQYFGPGTRLTVT.

The chain carries TRBV10-2 and TRBJ2-5; 7 bases are shared with TRBD2. This CDR3 has 12 residues. The V gene's germline CDR1 is WSHSY and CDR2 SAAADI. After removal of 6 bases from V and 4 bases from J, the junction contained 2 bases not matched to a gene. CDR3 in DNA: TGCGCCAGCAGCCCTAGCGGAGAGACCCAGTACTTC. Amino acids: CASSPSGETQYF.

The rearrangement uses TRBV10-3 and TRBJ1-1; unclear D gene. CDR3 size: 13 residues. Trimming took off 6 bases at V and 4 bases at J, with 12 bases between the two ends. In germline, CDR1 is ENHRY, CDR2 SYGVKD. The chain's CDR3 is CAIRVLGSTEAFF. DNA of the CDR3: TGTGCCATCAGGGTGTTGGGGAGCACTGAAGCTTTCTTT.

The chain has TRBV4-3 and TRBJ2-7; 8 nucleotides match TRBD1. CDR3 length equals 16 residues. With 3 bases clipped from V and 3 bases from J, the junction kept 10 bases outside the gene matches. The germline gives CDR1 LGHNA, CDR2 YSLEER. This chain's CDR3 is CASSQGSGTGHYEQYF. CDR3 in DNA: TGCGCCAGCAGCCAGGGCTCCGGGACAGGACACTACGAGCAGTACTTC.

The gene calls are TRBV5-1 and TRBJ1-5, with TRBD1 matching over 11 bases. The CDR3 spans 15 residues. J lost 3 bases, V lost 4 bases, and 3 bases had no gene match. The germline CDR1 and CDR2 sequences are SGHRS and YFSETQ. The CDR3 region is CASSRGQGANQPQHF. In DNA, the CDR3 is TGCGCCAGCAGCAGAGGACAGGGGGCCAATCAGCCCCAGCATTTT. Using reference TRBV5-1 and TRBJ1-5 for the parts outside the CDR3, the full variable domain is KAGVTQTPRYLIKTRGQQVTLSCSPISGHRSVSWYQQTPGQGLQFLFEYFSETQRNKGNFPGRFSGRQFSNSRSEMNVSTLELGDSALYLCASSRGQGANQPQHFGDGTRLSIL.

The chain couples TRBV27 to TRBJ2-1, with D tentatively TRBD1 (6 bases). Trimming pared 3 bases from V and 7 bases from J, leaving 13 bases between. This CDR3 comprises 14 residues. From germline, CDR1 is MNHEY and CDR2 SMNVEV (reference sequence). The CDR3 nucleotides are TGTGCCAGCAGTTTGGGGACACAGGCTAATGAGCAGTTCTTC. Translating gives CASSLGTQANEQFF.

This chain links TRBV30 with TRBJ1-1; the D gene is possibly TRBD1 (5 bases). Germline assignment: CDR1 GTSNPN and CDR2 SVGIG (reference sequence). V lost 2 bases and J 10 bases, leaving 11 bases between the germline ends. There are 11 residues in the CDR3. The CDR3 DNA reads as TGTGCCTGGAGTTTAGGGAGGGGAGCTTTCTTT. It yields the protein CAWSLGRGAFF.

This clone was recorded a few times. The gene calls are TRBV30 and TRBJ2-2, with 8 bases that match TRBD1. The CDR3 runs to 17 residues. J was trimmed by 6 bases and V by 3 bases; bases with no gene match: 15. Germline-derived CDR1 and CDR2 are GTSNPN and SVGIG (reference sequence). CDR3 protein: CAWSSRPGTGSAGELFF. In nucleotides, the CDR3 is TGTGCCTGGAGCAGCAGACCCGGGACAGGCTCTGCCGGGGAGCTGTTTTTT.

This chain links TRBV2 with TRBJ1-2; 8 bases map to TRBD1. The J segment lost 7 bases and the V segment lost 3 bases, leaving 7 bases of the junction unmatched. The CDR3 runs to 14 residues. Germline V gene sequence: CDR1 SNHLY, CDR2 FYNNEI. CDR3 sequence reads: CASSETGEPGGYTF. The CDR3 DNA is TGTGCCAGCAGTGAGACAGGGGAGCCGGGTGGCTACACCTTC.

The table lists this clone with a few counts. The CDR3 DNA sequence: TGTGCCACCAGCAGAGATCGGGTCGGGGGGTCCATCATCTTCCACTACGAGCAGTACTTC. Protein: CATSRDRVGGSIIFHYEQYF. J is TRBJ2-7 and V is TRBV15; 7 positions agree with TRBD2. The V segment lost 0 bases and the J segment 3 bases; nucleotides outside the gene matches: 20. Germline CDR1 is LNHNV and CDR2 is YYDKDF (reference sequence). This CDR3 is 20 amino acids long.

In its sample, this clone was seen a few times. The rearrangement joins TRBV11-1 to TRBJ1-2; no firm D call. The CDR3 is 14 residues long. The V and J ends lost 1 base and 0 bases respectively, with 6 bases between them. Germline V lookup: CDR1 SGHAT, CDR2 FQDESV (reference sequence). The CDR3: CASSLGGTNYGYTF. CDR3 bases: TGTGCCAGCAGCTTAGGCGGGACTAACTATGGCTACACCTTC.

This clone was counted only a few times. The chain recombines TRBV2 with TRBJ1-5; perhaps TRBD1 as D (6 bases). Germline lookup yields CDR1 SNHLY and CDR2 FYNNEI. V was pared by 6 bases and J by 7 bases, with 16 bases between. This CDR3 region has 14 residues. The CDR3 loop reads CASSDSWTVQPQHF. The CDR3 DNA reads as TGTGCCAGCAGCGACAGCTGGACAGTCCAGCCCCAGCATTTT.

Only a few counts were recorded for this clone. V gene TRBV21-1 combines with J gene TRBJ2-1; TRBD1 was called by the table and not checked on the DNA. TRBV21-1 constitutes a pseudogene. This CDR3 contains 15 residues. The CDR3 coding sequence is TGTGCCAGCAGCCAGGGGGACAGGGAGTGGAATGAGCAGTTCTTC. Its translation: CASSQGDREWNEQFF.

The V call is TRBV9, the J call TRBJ2-3, with 7 bases that match TRBD1. Germline-derived CDR1 and CDR2 are SGDLS and YYNGEE. This CDR3 spans 16 amino acids. V shed 3 bases, J shed 2 bases, and the junction held 9 bases outside the gene matches. CDR3 sequence reads: CASSAQRGPYTDTQYF. In nucleotides, the CDR3 is TGTGCCAGCAGCGCCCAGAGGGGGCCCTACACAGATACGCAGTATTTT.

This rearrangement joins TRBV7-3 to TRBJ2-2, with D tentatively TRBD2 (5 bases). Germline assignment: CDR1 SGHTA and CDR2 FQGTGA. The CDR3 extends over 14 amino acids. Trimming stripped 5 bases from V and 5 bases from J, with 12 bases between. The CDR3 coding sequence is TGTGCCAGCAGCCCTCGATCGGGGACCGGGGAGCTGTTTTTT. Amino acid sequence: CASSPRSGTGELFF.

The chain has TRBV19 and TRBJ1-5; D remains ambiguous. With 6 bases removed from V and 9 bases from J, the gap between germline ends came to 18 bases. Germline CDR1 is LNHDA and CDR2 is SQIVND (reference sequence). The CDR3 contains 14 residues. CDR3 region: CASSAPGVIMPQHF. The CDR3 nucleotides read TGTGCCAGTAGCGCTCCGGGTGTCATAATGCCCCAGCATTTT. Drawing the rest from reference TRBV19 and TRBJ1-5, the complete variable domain is DGGITQSPKYLFRKEGQNVTLSCEQNLNHDAMYWYRQDPGQGLRLIYYSQIVNDFQKGDIAEGYSVSREKKESFPLTVTSAQKNPTAFYLCASSAPGVIMPQHFGDGTRLSIL.

In its sample, this clone was seen a few times. This chain uses TRBV7-9 with TRBJ2-1; 14 bases are shared with TRBD2. Trimming cost V 5 bases and J 2 bases; bases outside gene matches: 11. This CDR3 contains 19 residues. Germline lookup yields CDR1 SEHNR and CDR2 FQNEAQ (reference sequence). The CDR3 nucleotides read TGTGCCAGCAGCCACGTTGGGACTAGCGGGGGAGAGACCTACAATGAGCAGTTCTTC. It specifies CASSHVGTSGGETYNEQFF.

This chain connects TRBV4-3 to TRBJ2-6, with D perhaps TRBD1 (5 bases). Trimming removed 1 base at V and 4 bases at J, with 11 bases between. The CDR3 has 16 residues. Germline-derived CDR1 and CDR2 are LGHNA and YSLEER. CDR3 in DNA: TGCGCCAGCAGCCAAGGAAGGGGAAGCGGGGCCAACGTCCTGACTTTC. Translated, it gives CASSQGRGSGANVLTF.

The chain employs TRBV4-3 and TRBJ1-3; D unclear. Trimming left V 0 bases short and J 7 bases short, with 13 bases between. CDR3 length equals 15 residues. Looked up from germline, CDR1 is LGHNA and CDR2 is YSLEER. The CDR3 protein is CASSQETRSGNTIYF. In DNA form, the CDR3 reads TGCGCCAGCAGCCAAGAAACAAGATCGGGGAACACCATATATTTT.

The chain carries TRBV9 and TRBJ2-2; D uncertain. The V gene lost 1 base and the J gene lost 1 base, with 8 bases spanning the gap. The CDR3 consists of 15 residues. Germline V gene lookup returns CDR1 SGDLS and CDR2 YYNGEE. The DNA of the CDR3 is TGTGCCAGCAGCGTATCTGGGCTGAACACCGGGGAGCTGTTTTTT. The encoded protein is CASSVSGLNTGELFF.

This chain links TRBV18 with TRBJ2-7; D is possibly TRBD2 (6 bases). With 3 bases removed from V and 2 bases from J, the gap between germline ends came to 14 bases. The CDR3 has 15 amino acids. From germline, CDR1 is KGHSH and CDR2 LQKENI. This CDR3 reads CASSPGGTGAYEQYF. The CDR3 coding sequence is TGTGCCAGCTCACCCGGTGGGACTGGAGCCTACGAGCAGTACTTC. Full variable domain (rest looked up from reference TRBV18 and TRBJ2-7): NAGVMQNPRHLVRRRGQEARLRCSPMKGHSHVYWYRQLPEEGLKFMVYLQKENIIDESGMPKERFSAEFPKEGPSILRIQQVVRGDSAAYFCASSPGGTGAYEQYFGPGTRLTVT.

This clone was detected only a few times. This chain links TRBV4-1 with TRBJ2-1; TRBD1 might be the D (5 bases). Germline CDR1 and CDR2: MGHRA and YSYEKL. V lost 4 bases and J 0 bases, leaving 13 bases between the germline ends. The CDR3 is 16 residues long. The CDR3 region is CASSPPDMSSYNEQFF. CDR3 DNA sequence: TGCGCCAGCAGCCCCCCGGACATGAGCTCCTACAATGAGCAGTTCTTC.

The sample holds one count of this clone. This chain joins TRBV7-6 and TRBJ1-1; TRBD1 matches 7 bases. The CDR3 extends over 15 amino acids. The germline V gene encodes CDR1 SGHVS and CDR2 FNYEAQ. V was clipped by 5 bases and J by 2 bases; unmatched bases: 8. The CDR3 protein is CASSLRQGFNTEAFF. CDR3 nucleotides: TGTGCCAGCAGCCTAAGACAGGGTTTTAACACTGAAGCTTTCTTT.

The chain links TRBV25-1 to TRBJ2-5; the match to TRBD1 covers 10 bases. J was trimmed by 0 bases and V by 2 bases; bases with no gene match: 3. Germline loops: CDR1 MGHDK, CDR2 SYGVNS. The CDR3 consists of 16 residues. The CDR3 sequence: CASSEGTGAYQETQYF. The CDR3 nucleotides read TGTGCCAGCAGTGAAGGGACAGGGGCCTACCAAGAGACCCAGTACTTC.